Listed below are T cell receptor beta chains from one sample, sequenced in a study of identical twins. TCRdb called the 5' RACE reads again in MiXCR, with one record for every CDR3 protein. The table records fewer than 250,000 distinct CDR3 sequences, 15% to 20% of them present only once. Separately, the same data were catalogued under a study of T cells expressing NK-cell markers.

Sequencing was carried out using CD8+ T cells sorted from blood. The source is a woman aged 18-35 years in good health. CDR3s include the opening cysteine and the closing phenylalanine or tryptophan. The D gene is left open where the match is weak. Not all rows give a size; the values are once, few, many and, for expanded clones, a class.

j_call v_call d_call clone_size cdr3_length cdr3_nt cdr3_aa
TRBJ2-7 TRBV2 TRBD1 few 14 TGTGCCAGCAGTAAGACAGGGGGGGCCTACGAGCAGTACTTC CASSKTGGAYEQYF
TRBJ2-3 TRBV29-1 NA many 11 TGCAGCGTGGAAGGGACAGATACGCAGTATTTT CSVEGTDTQYF
TRBJ2-7 TRBV30 NA NA 12 TGTGCCTGGAGTGTAGTCGCGTTCGAGCAGTACTTC CAWSVVAFEQYF
TRBJ1-2 TRBV6-1 NA NA 11 TGTGCCAGCAGCGATCTGAATGGCTACACCTTC CASSDLNGYTF
TRBJ2-4 TRBV4-3 NA many 15 TGCGCCAGCAGCCAAGACATGGGACCCCTTAACATTCAGTACTTC CASSQDMGPLNIQYF
TRBJ2-2 TRBV6-1 NA NA 14 TGTGCCAGCAGTATAGGCGCGAACACCGGGGAGCTGTTTTTT CASSIGANTGELFF
TRBJ2-5 TRBV12-3/TRBV12-4 NA many 12 TGTGCCAGCAGTTTATTTCCGGAGACCCAGTACTTC CASSLFPETQYF
TRBJ2-1 TRBV6-2/TRBV6-3 NA NA 13 TGTGCCAGCAGCCAGGCGGGCTCTACGGAGCAGTTCTTC CASSQAGSTEQFF
TRBJ2-7 TRBV20-1 TRBD2 NA 13 TGCAGTCCAGCTGTTCTAGCGGGAATCGAGCAGTACTTC CSPAVLAGIEQYF
TRBJ2-2 TRBV9 NA NA 16 TGTGCCAGCAGCGTTCACGTGGGGGGGGCCACCGGGGAGCTGTTTTTT CASSVHVGGATGELFF
TRBJ2-1 TRBV6-6 NA NA 11 TGTGCCAGCAGTTGGGACGGTGAGCAGTTCTTC CASSWDGEQFF
TRBJ2-7 TRBV29-1 NA NA 12 TGCAGCGTTGGTTGGGGGGCCTACGAGCAGTACTTC CSVGWGAYEQYF
TRBJ2-3 TRBV14 NA few 12 TGTGCCAGCAGCCAAGTTACAGATACGCAGTATTTT CASSQVTDTQYF
TRBJ2-6 TRBV4-3 TRBD2 NA 23 TGCGCCAGCAGCCCCATACTATACATTAGCGGGGGGGCACAACAATCTGGGGCCAACGTCCTGACTTTC CASSPILYISGGAQQSGANVLTF
TRBJ2-7 TRBV3-1 NA few 15 TGTGCCAGCAGCGAAAGGACAGATTATGCTAACGAGCAGTACTTC CASSERTDYANEQYF
TRBJ2-1 TRBV7-8 TRBD1 NA 16 TGTGCCAGCAGCTTAGAGACAGGGGGTATCTACAATGAGCAGTTCTTC CASSLETGGIYNEQFF
TRBJ1-1 TRBV12-3/TRBV12-4 TRBD1 few 14 TGTGCCAGCAGTTTACGACAGGGTGGATCTGAAGCTTTCTTT CASSLRQGGSEAFF
TRBJ2-2 TRBV10-3 NA few 14 TGTGCCATCAGTGAAGCGAGTTCGACCGGGGAGCTGTTTTTT CAISEASSTGELFF
TRBJ2-7 TRBV7-9 NA few 15 TGTGCCAGCAGCTTTGAAGGGAGTCGGGCCTACGAGCAGTACTTC CASSFEGSRAYEQYF
TRBJ1-6 TRBV15 TRBD1 few 15 TGTGCCACCAGCACCGACCGGGACAGAAATTCACCCCTCCACTTT CATSTDRDRNSPLHF
TRBJ1-1 TRBV7-6 TRBD1 many 16 TGTGCCAGCAGCGCCCGGACAGGGAGAAGGAACACTGAAGCTTTCTTT CASSARTGRRNTEAFF
TRBJ2-7 TRBV20-1 TRBD2 few 16 TGCAGTGCTAGAGAATTGGGCGGGGGGGCCATGGACGAGCAGTACTTC CSARELGGGAMDEQYF
TRBJ1-2 TRBV9 TRBD1 NA 14 TGTGCCAGCAGCGGGTTGGACAGGGCTCGTGGCTACACCTTC CASSGLDRARGYTF
TRBJ2-3 TRBV6-5 NA few 11 TGTGCCAGCCAGCTAGGGGATACGCAGTATTTT CASQLGDTQYF
TRBJ1-1 TRBV24-1 NA NA 13 TGTGCCACCAGTGATTTACAGAACACTGAAGCTTTCTTT CATSDLQNTEAFF
TRBJ1-2 TRBV7-9 NA few 13 TGTGCCAGCAGCTCGACGGCACTCTATGGCTACACCTTC CASSSTALYGYTF